The rows below give T cell receptor beta chains drawn from one sample of a study of blood T cell repertoires in COVID-19. Clones were read by immunoSEQ multiplex PCR, and TCRdb kept only the in-frame ones, dropping some. Of some 110,000 clones listed, 70% to 85% are singletons. The sample consisted of peripheral blood. The source is a woman aged 70 to 79 with acute or convalescent COVID-19. Both conserved end residues are part of each CDR3. D genes are given only for firm matches. Rows may omit the clone size; those that give it use once, few, many or a size class.

V gene	D gene	J gene	CDR3 length	clone size	CDR3 DNA	CDR3 protein
TRBV6-6	.	TRBJ2-2	16	.	TGTGCCAGCAGTGTCCAGAGGGGGCGGGGCACCGGGGAGCTGTTTTTT	CASSVQRGRGTGELFF
TRBV12-3/TRBV12-4	.	TRBJ1-1	13	.	TGTGCCAGCAGTGAGGACAGCTACACTGAAGCTTTCTTT	CASSEDSYTEAFF
TRBV19	TRBD2	TRBJ2-2	15	.	TGTGCCAGTAGTCAACTAGCGGGGAGCACCGGGGAGCTGTTTTTT	CASSQLAGSTGELFF
TRBV7-6	TRBD1	TRBJ2-5	16	.	TGTGCCAGCAGCTCCGGCCGGGACAGGTACCAAGAGACCCAGTACTTC	CASSSGRDRYQETQYF
TRBV28	.	TRBJ1-2	13	.	TGTGCCAGCAGTTTATCTACAGCCTATGGCTACACCTTC	CASSLSTAYGYTF
TRBV5-1	.	TRBJ2-5	15	.	TGCGCCAGCAGCTCGCAGACTGGAAGGCAAGAGACCCAGTACTTC	CASSSQTGRQETQYF
TRBV18	TRBD1	TRBJ2-1	17	few	TGTGCCAGCTCACCACCGACAGGGGATGGGTCCTACAATGAGCAGTTCTTC	CASSPPTGDGSYNEQFF
TRBV11-1	.	TRBJ2-7	15	.	TGTGCCAGCAGCTTAAACCAGGGTGGGAACTACGAGCAGTACTTC	CASSLNQGGNYEQYF
TRBV10-1	.	TRBJ2-4	19	.	TGCGCCAGCAGTGAGTCGGGCGTGGGGCCAGAAGGGGCCAAAAACATTCAGTACTTC	CASSESGVGPEGAKNIQYF
TRBV2	.	TRBJ1-3	15	.	TGTGCCAGCAAGGGAACGGGGGTCAATGGAAACACCATATATTTT	CASKGTGVNGNTIYF
TRBV11-3	TRBD1	TRBJ1-1	16	.	TGTGCCAGCAGCTTAGGGAGGGGGCGTGGGAACACTGAAGCTTTCTTT	CASSLGRGRGNTEAFF
TRBV11-3	.	TRBJ1-4	13	.	TGTGCCAGCAGCTCGGGGGTTAATGAAAAACTGTTTTTT	CASSSGVNEKLFF
TRBV7-9	.	TRBJ1-2	13	few	TGTGCCAGCAGCCTCCCGGGGCGGGGGGGCTACACCTTC	CASSLPGRGGYTF
TRBV7-9	.	TRBJ1-4	14	.	TGTGCCAGCAGCTTAAGAGGGGGTAATGAAAAACTGTTTTTT	CASSLRGGNEKLFF
TRBV10-3	TRBD1	TRBJ1-2	12	.	TGTGCCATCAGTGGGACAGGGCATGGCTACACCTTC	CAISGTGHGYTF
TRBV5-4	TRBD1	TRBJ2-5	14	.	TGTGCCAGCAGCGGGGACAGATACCAAGAGACCCAGTACTTC	CASSGDRYQETQYF
TRBV6-5	.	TRBJ1-1	13	.	TGTGCCATCGTCATTCGGGAGAGAACTGAAGCTTTCTTT	CAIVIRERTEAFF
TRBV7-9	TRBD1	TRBJ1-1	16	.	TGTGCCAGCAGCTTAGCGGGGCAGGGGGTGCCTGATGAAGCTTTCTTT	CASSLAGQGVPDEAFF
TRBV18	TRBD1	TRBJ1-5	14	.	TGTGCCAGCTCATTCCAGGGGGGCAATCAGCCCCAGCATTTT	CASSFQGGNQPQHF
TRBV10-3	.	TRBJ1-2	11	.	TGTGCCATCAGGGGCTTCTATGGCTACACCTTC	CAIRGFYGYTF
TRBV6-5	TRBD1	TRBJ2-5	15	.	TGTGCCAGCAGTTATGAGGGACAGGCGAGAGAGACCCAGTACTTC	CASSYEGQARETQYF
TRBV18	.	TRBJ1-6	13	.	TGTGCCAGCTCAAGGCGGGCTAATTCACCCCTCCACTTT	CASSRRANSPLHF
TRBV19	TRBD1	TRBJ1-3	17	.	TGTGCCAGTAGTAGCCTCTTGGGACAGCCCTCTGGAAACACCATATATTTT	CASSSLLGQPSGNTIYF
TRBV11-2	TRBD2	TRBJ2-5	16	.	TGTGCCAGCAGCTTAGAGTCTAGCGGGGGGCCAGAGACCCAGTACTTC	CASSLESSGGPETQYF
TRBV24-1	TRBD1	TRBJ1-2	14	.	TGTGCCACCAGTGATCGGACAGGCTCGGGAGGCTACACCTTC	CATSDRTGSGGYTF
TRBV27	.	TRBJ2-3	17	.	TGTGCCAGCAGTTTCATGTACCAGGGGTGGGACGCAGATACGCAGTATTTT	CASSFMYQGWDADTQYF
TRBV5-1	TRBD1	TRBJ1-2	13	few	TGCGCCAGCAGCTCCGGGGACAGAACCTTAGACACCTTC	CASSSGDRTLDTF
TRBV12-3/TRBV12-4	.	TRBJ2-1	13	once	TGTGCCAGCAGTTCACAGGGCTACAATGAGCAGTTCTTC	CASSSQGYNEQFF
TRBV15	TRBD1	TRBJ2-2	14	.	TGTGCCACCAGCCCTAGGGACAGGGGCGGGGAGCTGTTTTTT	CATSPRDRGGELFF
TRBV4-3	TRBD1	TRBJ1-1	16	.	TGCGCCAGCAGCCAGGGACAGGGGGCGCTTGGGTCTGAAGCTTTCTTT	CASSQGQGALGSEAFF
TRBV7-9	TRBD2	TRBJ2-5	15	.	TGTGCCAGCAGCTTATCAGGACTAGCGGGTGAGACCCAGTACTTC	CASSLSGLAGETQYF
TRBV7-2	.	TRBJ2-5	13	.	TGTGCCAGCAGCCAGGTACCTCAAAGAACCCAGTACTTC	CASSQVPQRTQYF
TRBV30	TRBD1	TRBJ1-3	15	.	TGTGCCTGGAGTGTTAAGGGGGCGTCAGGAAACACCATATATTTT	CAWSVKGASGNTIYF
TRBV9	.	TRBJ1-2	13	.	TGTGCCAGCAGCTTGGACAGCAACTATGGCTACACCTTC	CASSLDSNYGYTF
TRBV9	.	TRBJ2-2	13	.	TGTGCCAGCAGCACTCGGGGCACCGGGGAGCTGTTTTTT	CASSTRGTGELFF
TRBV4-1	.	TRBJ1-1	13	.	TGCGCCAGCAGCCAAGATCTTTACAGTTCCCCTGCTTTT	CASSQDLYSSPAF